This T cell receptor (beta chain) derives from a study of monozygotic twins with inflammatory bowel disease. The CDR3 covers 16 residues. TCRdb reprocessed the 5' RACE reads and stores each CDR3 protein as one record, lacking DNA. This sample's table has 350,000 to 400,000 distinct CDR3 sequences. The sequence was obtained from a human donor with ulcerative colitis or Crohn's disease, or a healthy co-twin of an affected twin (not recorded which). This chain joins TRBV12-3 or TRBV12-4 and TRBJ2-1. Material for sequencing was blood. CDR3 loop: CASSFVDFYKDNEQFF.